This TCR beta chain was sequenced in a study of blood T cell repertoires in COVID-19. Looking at the study overall: COVID-19 samples collected from the United States, Italy and Spain covered acute and convalescent phases. PBMCs, B-cell-depleted T cells, or T cells were the source of the cDNA or gDNA that made up the material.

The CDR3 runs 14 residues. V shed 7 bases, J shed 2 bases, and the junction held 7 bases outside the gene matches. Germline V gene sequence: CDR1 SQVTM, CDR2 ANQGSEA. Authors' processing steps: Amplification from reference gene primers served as the basis for estimated nucleated cell counts. Sequencing was performed with immunoSEQ multiplex PCR; in TCRdb, only in-frame clones are kept and a portion is missing. For V, J and clone size, that table is used; D and trimming come from the DNA. This table holds some 78,000 clones, less than 95% found once. The receptor comes from a woman aged 45-60 years in a cohort sampled during active COVID-19. The sample comprised peripheral blood. The chain couples TRBV29-1 to TRBJ2-1; 8 nucleotides line up with TRBD2. In nucleotides, the CDR3 is TGCAGCGGAGTAAGTAGCGGGACCTACAATGAGCAGTTCTTC. This encodes CSGVSSGTYNEQFF.